Each of the 5 T cell receptor beta chains below was sequenced from the same sample in a study of blood T cell repertoires in COVID-19. The repertoire was sequenced with immunoSEQ multiplex PCR; TCRdb's copy has only in-frame clones and lacks some. The table shows about 90,000 clones, with around 88% occurring only once. What was sequenced was peripheral blood. Every receptor here comes from a man older than 75 with active or convalescent COVID-19.

V and J are TRBV18 and TRBJ1-1; D perhaps matches TRBD1 (5 bases). Trimming shortened V by 5 bases and J by 2 bases, and 27 bases separated the two germline ends. Germline CDR1 and CDR2: KGHSH and LQKENI. The CDR3 is made up of 19 amino acids. The CDR3 loop is CASSAFGPGLGGENTEAFF. CDR3 in DNA: TGTGCCAGCTCAGCATTCGGGCCGGGGCTTGGCGGGGAAAACACTGAAGCTTTCTTT.

This clone was observed many times. The V gene is TRBV29-1, the J gene TRBJ1-1; D is perhaps TRBD1 (5 bases). Germline CDR1 SQVTM, CDR2 ANQGSEA. The CDR3 contains 13 residues. V was clipped by 5 bases and J by 0 bases, with 10 bases between them. The CDR3 DNA is TGCAGCGTTAAGACAGACTTGAACACTGAAGCTTTCTTT. This translates into CSVKTDLNTEAFF.

The V call is TRBV5-6, the J call TRBJ1-1; no clear D gene. CDR1 SGHDT and CDR2 YYEEEE come from the germline V gene. The CDR3 is made up of 15 amino acids. The V end lost 3 bases, the J end lost 3 bases, and 15 bases lay between the germline ends. The CDR3, as DNA: TGTGCCAGCAGCTCCCCCGCGGGCCCGGACACTGAAGCTTTCTTT. As protein: CASSSPAGPDTEAFF. Full variable domain (outside the CDR3, taken from reference TRBV5-6 and TRBJ1-1): DAGVTQSPTHLIKTRGQQVTLRCSPKSGHDTVSWYQQALGQGPQFIFQYYEEEERQRGNFPDRFSGHQFPNYSSELNVNALLLGDSALYLCASSSPAGPDTEAFFGQGTRLTVV.

The chain carries TRBV28 and TRBJ2-7; D is perhaps TRBD2 (5 bases). Trimming took off 7 bases at V and 3 bases at J, with 13 bases between the two ends. Germline assignment: CDR1 MDHEN and CDR2 SYDVKM. This CDR3 is built from 13 residues. The CDR3 is CASISSGGYEQYF. Here the CDR3 DNA reads TGTGCCAGCATTTCCAGCGGCGGCTACGAGCAGTACTTC.

This chain uses TRBV29-1 with TRBJ2-3; 9 positions match TRBD1. The CDR3 contains 14 residues. V was clipped by 2 bases and J by 3 bases; unmatched bases: 3. Germline V gene sequence: CDR1 SQVTM, CDR2 ANQGSEA. The chain's CDR3 is CSVERDRATDTQYF. DNA for the CDR3: TGCAGCGTTGAACGGGACAGGGCTACAGATACGCAGTATTTT.